What follows is one T cell receptor beta chain and its context. Reverse transcription of all isolated RNA meant that expressed TCRB transcripts were sequenced. Each sample of naive, central memory or regulatory T cells had, on average, about 3.57 million reads. Clones were read by immunoSEQ multiplex PCR, and TCRdb kept only the in-frame ones, dropping some. The data hold more than 120,000 clones, with under 11% observed a single time. The sample comes from a study of beta chain features in type 1 diabetes. Background on the study: Healthy donors, compared against patients, showed similar age, gender and cell yields.

The germline CDR1 and CDR2 sequences are SGHTA and FQGNSA. The CDR3 is 16 residues long. The germline V and J ends were trimmed by 3 bases and 1 base, with 14 bases remaining between them. The chain carries TRBV7-2 and TRBJ2-3; D is perhaps TRBD2 (7 bases). This clonotype was sampled from a man aged 18 to 29 in good health. The sequencing input was naive CD4+ T cells from blood. CDR3 nucleotides: TGTGCCAGCAGCTTGGGAGGGGGGCGTGGCACAGATACGCAGTATTTT. Protein: CASSLGGGRGTDTQYF.